The rows below give T cell receptor beta chains drawn from one sample of a study of PD-1 blockade in classical Hodgkin lymphoma. Only in-frame clones appear in the TCRdb table, and some are missing; sequencing was by immunoSEQ multiplex PCR. In the table there are roughly 45,000 clones, 65% to 85% of which are singletons. The specimen was peripheral blood mononuclear cells (PBMCs), collected before the second cycle of nivolumab. The receptor set was obtained from a human donor with classical Hodgkin lymphoma. Each CDR3 is given with its conserved first and last residue. Each record gives: clone size, V gene, D gene, J gene, CDR3 protein, CDR3 DNA. The D gene is left open where the match is weak. Only some rows state a clone size, as once, few, many or a class for expanded clones.

clone size: NA; V gene: TRBV27; D gene: TRBD2; J gene: TRBJ2-7; CDR3 protein: CASSLFRGGIEQYF; CDR3 DNA: TGTGCCAGCAGTTTATTCCGGGGGGGCATCGAGCAGTACTTC
clone size: medium-sized; V gene: TRBV6-1; D gene: NA; J gene: TRBJ2-1; CDR3 protein: CASSERGGWDFSYNEQFF; CDR3 DNA: TGTGCCAGCAGTGAAAGGGGAGGTTGGGACTTCTCCTACAATGAGCAGTTCTTC
clone size: NA; V gene: TRBV15; D gene: NA; J gene: TRBJ1-1; CDR3 protein: CATSRGRGLNTEAFF; CDR3 DNA: TGTGCCACCAGCCGGGGGAGGGGACTGAACACTGAAGCTTTCTTT
clone size: NA; V gene: TRBV11-2; D gene: TRBD2; J gene: TRBJ2-1; CDR3 protein: CASSPTSGNNNEQFF; CDR3 DNA: TGTGCCAGCAGCCCTACTAGCGGGAATAACAATGAGCAGTTCTTC
clone size: NA; V gene: TRBV6-6; D gene: NA; J gene: TRBJ2-7; CDR3 protein: CASSYGRDASYEQYF; CDR3 DNA: TGTGCCAGCAGTTACGGCAGGGACGCATCCTACGAGCAGTACTTC
clone size: NA; V gene: TRBV18; D gene: NA; J gene: TRBJ2-5; CDR3 protein: CASSPETTQYF; CDR3 DNA: TGTGCCAGCTCACCCGAGACGACCCAGTACTTC
clone size: NA; V gene: TRBV30; D gene: TRBD2; J gene: TRBJ2-7; CDR3 protein: CAWQKRAGGSYEQYF; CDR3 DNA: TGTGCCTGGCAAAAGAGGGCGGGAGGATCCTACGAGCAGTACTTC
clone size: NA; V gene: TRBV30; D gene: NA; J gene: TRBJ2-1; CDR3 protein: CAWSPTGRSYNEQFF; CDR3 DNA: TGTGCCTGGAGCCCGACCGGGCGCTCCTACAATGAGCAGTTCTTC
clone size: NA; V gene: TRBV10-3; D gene: NA; J gene: TRBJ1-1; CDR3 protein: CAISESKGGFGTEAFF; CDR3 DNA: TGTGCCATCAGTGAGTCGAAAGGGGGTTTCGGCACTGAAGCTTTCTTT
clone size: few; V gene: TRBV2; D gene: NA; J gene: TRBJ2-7; CDR3 protein: CASSEPLSWYEQYF; CDR3 DNA: TGTGCCAGCAGTGAACCCCTCTCGTGGTACGAGCAGTACTTC
clone size: few; V gene: TRBV4-1; D gene: TRBD2; J gene: TRBJ2-1; CDR3 protein: CASSLLISGGENEQFF; CDR3 DNA: TGCGCCAGCAGCCTCCTCATTAGCGGGGGAGAGAATGAGCAGTTCTTC
clone size: NA; V gene: TRBV9; D gene: NA; J gene: TRBJ1-3; CDR3 protein: CASRAGFENTIYF; CDR3 DNA: TGTGCCAGCCGGGCAGGGTTTGAAAACACCATATATTTT
clone size: NA; V gene: TRBV27; D gene: TRBD1; J gene: TRBJ2-7; CDR3 protein: CASSVGQGWGHEQYF; CDR3 DNA: TGTGCCAGCAGTGTCGGACAGGGATGGGGACACGAGCAGTACTTC
clone size: NA; V gene: TRBV7-2; D gene: NA; J gene: TRBJ2-1; CDR3 protein: CASSLISGGYNEQFF; CDR3 DNA: TGTGCCAGCAGCTTAATAAGCGGCGGTTACAATGAGCAGTTCTTC
clone size: NA; V gene: TRBV19; D gene: NA; J gene: TRBJ1-3; CDR3 protein: CASSYDGSGNTIYF; CDR3 DNA: TGTGCCAGTAGTTATGATGGCTCTGGAAACACCATATATTTT
clone size: NA; V gene: TRBV15; D gene: NA; J gene: TRBJ1-5; CDR3 protein: CATSRGRDVGQPQHF; CDR3 DNA: TGTGCCACCAGCAGAGGAAGGGACGTTGGACAGCCCCAGCATTTT
clone size: NA; V gene: TRBV7-9; D gene: NA; J gene: TRBJ1-2; CDR3 protein: CASSLSGRNYGYTF; CDR3 DNA: TGTGCCAGCAGCTTAAGCGGTCGGAACTATGGCTACACCTTC
clone size: NA; V gene: TRBV6-1; D gene: NA; J gene: TRBJ1-2; CDR3 protein: CASRPRGNYGYTF; CDR3 DNA: TGTGCCAGCAGACCCCGCGGGAACTATGGCTACACCTTC
clone size: few; V gene: TRBV9; D gene: NA; J gene: TRBJ2-7; CDR3 protein: CASSVGQDYEQYF; CDR3 DNA: TGTGCCAGCAGCGTGGGGCAGGACTACGAGCAGTACTTC
clone size: few; V gene: TRBV25-1; D gene: NA; J gene: TRBJ2-2; CDR3 protein: CASSDLVRELFF; CDR3 DNA: TGTGCCAGCAGTGACTTGGTTCGGGAGCTGTTTTTT
clone size: once; V gene: TRBV28; D gene: NA; J gene: TRBJ2-7; CDR3 protein: CASSLTPSGLRSYEQYF; CDR3 DNA: TGTGCCAGCAGTTTAACTCCGTCGGGACTCCGGTCCTACGAGCAGTACTTC
clone size: once; V gene: TRBV11-2; D gene: NA; J gene: TRBJ2-3; CDR3 protein: CASSLFPGSTDTQYF; CDR3 DNA: TGTGCCAGCAGCTTATTTCCCGGCAGCACAGATACGCAGTATTTT
clone size: NA; V gene: TRBV7-2; D gene: NA; J gene: TRBJ1-5; CDR3 protein: CASSLLPQTVNQPQHF; CDR3 DNA: TGTGCCAGCAGCTTATTGCCCCAGACAGTTAATCAGCCCCAGCATTTT
clone size: NA; V gene: TRBV20-1; D gene: NA; J gene: TRBJ2-7; CDR3 protein: CSAGSQQYF; CDR3 DNA: TGCAGTGCTGGCAGTCAGCAGTACTTC